The rows below give T cell receptor beta chains drawn from one sample of a study of response to subunit inactivated influenza vaccine. TCRdb passed the RT-PCR reads through MiXCR, listing each CDR3 protein once. Of about 570,000 distinct CDR3 sequences in the sample, about 11% are singletons; the top ten hold 11%. These data were also filed under a second study, of T cells expressing NK-cell markers.

Material: PBMCs from blood, obtained on the day of vaccination. Receptors were obtained from a man over 45 who received an inactivated influenza vaccine. Each CDR3 is given with its conserved first and last residue. The order of the fields is D gene, J gene, V gene, clone size, CDR3 protein, CDR3 DNA. D genes are given only for firm matches. For some rows the clone size is stated as once, few or many, or as a class when expanded; others skip it.

d_gene: NA; j_gene: TRBJ1-2; v_gene: TRBV20-1; abundance: NA; CDR3aa: CSARDLRQGSRHGYTF; CDR3nt: TGCAGTGCTAGAGATCTTCGGCAGGGAAGCAGACATGGCTACACCTTC
d_gene: NA; j_gene: TRBJ2-2; v_gene: TRBV14; abundance: many; CDR3aa: CASSPNSGRKTGELFF; CDR3nt: TGTGCCAGCAGCCCGAATTCCGGGCGGAAGACCGGGGAGCTGTTTTTT
d_gene: NA; j_gene: TRBJ2-7; v_gene: TRBV7-2; abundance: NA; CDR3aa: CASSQDSRLEYF; CDR3nt: TGTGCCAGCAGCCAAGACAGTAGGTTGGAGTACTTC
d_gene: TRBD1; j_gene: TRBJ1-2; v_gene: TRBV18; abundance: many; CDR3aa: CASSPGTGDYGYTF; CDR3nt: TGTGCCAGCTCACCTGGGACAGGGGACTATGGCTACACCTTC
d_gene: NA; j_gene: TRBJ2-7; v_gene: TRBV7-3; abundance: NA; CDR3aa: CASSPTPGFEQYF; CDR3nt: TGTGCCAGCAGCCCCACCCCGGGATTCGAGCAGTACTTC
d_gene: NA; j_gene: TRBJ2-2; v_gene: TRBV4-3; abundance: NA; CDR3aa: CASSHRLGPKNTGELFF; CDR3nt: TGCGCCAGCAGCCACCGACTAGGCCCTAAAAACACCGGGGAGCTGTTTTTT
d_gene: TRBD2; j_gene: TRBJ2-3; v_gene: TRBV7-6; abundance: NA; CDR3aa: CASSFPGASSGRRDTQYF; CDR3nt: TGTGCCAGCAGCTTCCCAGGGGCCTCTAGCGGGAGGAGGGATACGCAGTATTTT
d_gene: NA; j_gene: TRBJ2-7; v_gene: TRBV4-1; abundance: NA; CDR3aa: CASSQEFGRAEQYF; CDR3nt: TGCGCCAGCAGCCAAGAATTCGGTAGGGCCGAGCAGTACTTC
d_gene: NA; j_gene: TRBJ2-1; v_gene: TRBV12-3/TRBV12-4; abundance: many; CDR3aa: CASSSGNEQFF; CDR3nt: TGTGCCAGCAGTTCCGGGAATGAGCAGTTCTTC
d_gene: NA; j_gene: TRBJ2-3; v_gene: TRBV20-1; abundance: NA; CDR3aa: CSALGVTDTQYF; CDR3nt: TGCAGTGCTCTGGGAGTGACAGATACGCAGTATTTT
d_gene: NA; j_gene: TRBJ2-2; v_gene: TRBV4-3; abundance: few; CDR3aa: CASSQYQDGTGELFF; CDR3nt: TGCGCCAGCAGCCAATACCAGGACGGCACCGGGGAGCTGTTTTTT
d_gene: NA; j_gene: TRBJ1-5; v_gene: TRBV6-1; abundance: few; CDR3aa: CASSEIQSNQPQHF; CDR3nt: TGTGCCAGCAGTGAAATACAGTCCAATCAGCCCCAGCATTTT
d_gene: TRBD2; j_gene: TRBJ2-1; v_gene: TRBV5-1; abundance: few; CDR3aa: CASSLLPGLAAYNEQFF; CDR3nt: TGCGCCAGCAGCTTGCTCCCAGGACTAGCAGCCTACAATGAGCAGTTCTTC
d_gene: NA; j_gene: TRBJ2-1; v_gene: TRBV28; abundance: few; CDR3aa: CASSSRESAYNEQFF; CDR3nt: TGTGCCAGCAGTTCCAGGGAAAGCGCCTACAATGAGCAGTTCTTC
d_gene: TRBD2; j_gene: TRBJ2-7; v_gene: TRBV20-1; abundance: few; CDR3aa: CSARRGPGGGEQYF; CDR3nt: TGCAGTGCTAGACGCGGACCGGGAGGAGGAGAGCAGTACTTC
d_gene: TRBD1; j_gene: TRBJ1-1; v_gene: TRBV4-2; abundance: few; CDR3aa: CASSQVGTGHGNTEAFF; CDR3nt: TGTGCCAGCAGCCAAGTGGGGACAGGGCACGGGAACACTGAAGCTTTCTTT
d_gene: TRBD2; j_gene: TRBJ2-7; v_gene: TRBV11-1; abundance: few; CDR3aa: CASSSPRNGAGGLYEQYF; CDR3nt: TGTGCCAGCAGCTCGCCCCGGAACGGAGCGGGAGGGCTGTACGAGCAGTACTTC
d_gene: TRBD2; j_gene: TRBJ2-2; v_gene: TRBV12-3/TRBV12-4; abundance: few; CDR3aa: CASSRRRGGRTGELFF; CDR3nt: TGTGCCAGCAGTAGAAGGCGGGGGGGCCGTACCGGGGAGCTGTTTTTT
d_gene: NA; j_gene: TRBJ2-7; v_gene: TRBV28; abundance: NA; CDR3aa: CASSWSGLLLDEQYF; CDR3nt: TGTGCCAGCAGTTGGTCGGGCTTACTGCTTGATGAGCAGTACTTC
d_gene: TRBD2; j_gene: TRBJ2-2; v_gene: TRBV5-1; abundance: few; CDR3aa: CASSLGLAVNTGELFF; CDR3nt: TGTGCCAGCAGCTTGGGACTAGCGGTGAACACCGGGGAGCTGTTTTTT
d_gene: NA; j_gene: TRBJ1-3; v_gene: TRBV15; abundance: few; CDR3aa: CATSTGTTGNTIYF; CDR3nt: TGTGCCACCAGCACCGGGACAACCGGAAACACCATATATTTT
d_gene: TRBD2; j_gene: TRBJ2-5; v_gene: TRBV27; abundance: few; CDR3aa: CASSLSTSGYAQYF; CDR3nt: TGTGCCAGCAGTTTAAGTACTAGCGGGTACGCCCAGTACTTC
d_gene: NA; j_gene: TRBJ2-2; v_gene: TRBV5-1; abundance: few; CDR3aa: CASSFTGPTNTGELFF; CDR3nt: TGCGCCAGCAGCTTCACAGGGCCGACGAACACCGGGGAGCTGTTTTTT
d_gene: NA; j_gene: TRBJ2-4; v_gene: TRBV29-1; abundance: few; CDR3aa: CSVDSKNIQYF; CDR3nt: TGCAGCGTTGACTCCAAAAACATTCAGTACTTC
d_gene: NA; j_gene: TRBJ1-2; v_gene: TRBV20-1; abundance: NA; CDR3aa: CSAREGENGYTF; CDR3nt: TGCAGTGCTAGAGAGGGGGAGAATGGCTACACCTTC
d_gene: NA; j_gene: TRBJ1-2; v_gene: TRBV12-3/TRBV12-4; abundance: NA; CDR3aa: CASRTTGTLYGYTF; CDR3nt: TGTGCCAGCAGAACAACCGGGACTCTATATGGCTACACCTTC